The rows below give T cell receptor beta chains drawn from one sample of a study of regulatory T cells in long-lasting Graves disease. TCRdb itself ran the multiplex PCR reads through MiXCR, one entry per CDR3 protein. This table has about 200,000 distinct CDR3 sequences, roughly 18% appearing once. This specimen was peripheral blood mononuclear cells (PBMCs), taken at new diagnosis, from a patient treated with antithyroid drugs. Receptors were obtained from a female donor with Graves disease. The CDR3 runs from the conserved cysteine through the conserved F or W. D genes are given only for firm matches. A row's size may be missing; if present it is once, few, many or a size class.

size	J	D	V	DNA	CDR3
-	TRBJ2-7	TRBD2	TRBV20-1	TGCAGTGCGATCCGTAGCGGGAGGGCCGGGTACGAGCAGTACTTC	CSAIRSGRAGYEQYF
many	TRBJ2-2	-	TRBV7-2	TGTGCCAGCAGCTTAGATTGGCGACCCGCGAACACCGGGGAGCTGTTTTTT	CASSLDWRPANTGELFF
-	TRBJ2-1	TRBD1	TRBV6-2/TRBV6-3	TGTGCCAGCAGTGAAAGATGGACAGGATTTGAGCAGTTCTTC	CASSERWTGFEQFF
many	TRBJ2-1	TRBD1	TRBV7-3	TGTGCCAGCGCGGCAGGGGGTATGAATGAGCAGTTCTTC	CASAAGGMNEQFF
-	TRBJ2-7	-	TRBV7-8	TGTGCCAGCAGCCCGGATAGGTACTACGAGCAGTACTTC	CASSPDRYYEQYF
-	TRBJ1-1	TRBD1	TRBV6-2/TRBV6-3	TGTGCCAGCAGGGACAGGGGAGGCGCTTTCTTT	CASRDRGGAFF
-	TRBJ1-1	TRBD1	TRBV19	TGTGCCAGTAGTCCCCGACAGGGTTGGACTGAAGCTTTCTTT	CASSPRQGWTEAFF
many	TRBJ1-5	-	TRBV28	TGTGCCAGCAGTTTATGGGGGGGGGGGGTAAATCAGCCCCAGCATTTT	CASSLWGGGVNQPQHF
many	TRBJ1-2	-	TRBV6-1	TGTGCCAGCAGCGTAGGCCAACGGGGCCATGGCTACACCTTC	CASSVGQRGHGYTF
many	TRBJ1-3	TRBD1	TRBV11-2	TGTGCCAGCAGCTACCTACAGGGGTTCCCCTATTTT	CASSYLQGFPYF
-	TRBJ2-7	-	TRBV28	TGTGCCAGCAGTACCGGACAGCTTACCTACGAGCAGTACTTC	CASSTGQLTYEQYF
many	TRBJ2-1	TRBD2	TRBV28	TGTGCCAGCACTCTGGGAGGGCCTTACAATGAGCAGTTCTTC	CASTLGGPYNEQFF
many	TRBJ2-7	TRBD2	TRBV6-1	TGTGCCAGCAGTACCAGACTAGCGGGAGGGCACGAGCAGTACTTC	CASSTRLAGGHEQYF
many	TRBJ2-3	TRBD1	TRBV11-3	TGTGCCAGCAGCTTAGGGGACAGGGAGACAGATACGCAGTATTTT	CASSLGDRETDTQYF
many	TRBJ2-3	TRBD2	TRBV2	TGTGCCAGCAGTGAGACTAGCGGGAGTCGGACAGATACGCAGTATTTT	CASSETSGSRTDTQYF
many	TRBJ2-3	-	TRBV20-1	TGCAGTGCCGCCCCGACTCCGGCAGCCGATACGCAGTATTTT	CSAAPTPAADTQYF
many	TRBJ1-2	-	TRBV15	TGTGCCACCAGCAGCCGACCCATACAGGGACCCCTTTACTATGGCTACACCTTC	CATSSRPIQGPLYYGYTF
-	TRBJ2-1	-	TRBV5-1	TGCGCCAGCAGCTTGGACAGGGAGTCCTACAATGAGCAGTTCTTC	CASSLDRESYNEQFF